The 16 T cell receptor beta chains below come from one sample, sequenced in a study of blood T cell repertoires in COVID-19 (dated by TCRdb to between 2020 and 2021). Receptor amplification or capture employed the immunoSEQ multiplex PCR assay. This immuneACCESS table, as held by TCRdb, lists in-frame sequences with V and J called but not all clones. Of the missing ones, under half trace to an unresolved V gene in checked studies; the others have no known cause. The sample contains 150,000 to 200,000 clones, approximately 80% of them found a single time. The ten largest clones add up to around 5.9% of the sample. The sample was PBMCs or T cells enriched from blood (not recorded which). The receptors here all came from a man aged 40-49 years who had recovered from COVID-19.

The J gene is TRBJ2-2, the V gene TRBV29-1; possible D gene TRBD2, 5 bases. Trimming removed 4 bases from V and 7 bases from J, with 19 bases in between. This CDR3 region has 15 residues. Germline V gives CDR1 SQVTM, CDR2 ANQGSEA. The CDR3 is CSVVIIGPRGGELFF. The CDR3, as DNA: TGCAGCGTTGTGATCATAGGCCCCCGGGGCGGGGAGCTGTTTTTT.

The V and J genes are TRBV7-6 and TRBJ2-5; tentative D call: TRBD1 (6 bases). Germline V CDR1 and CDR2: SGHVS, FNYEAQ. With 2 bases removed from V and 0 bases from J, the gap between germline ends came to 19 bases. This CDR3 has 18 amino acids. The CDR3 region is CASSLIPPGHSYQETQYF. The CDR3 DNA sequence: TGTGCCAGCAGCTTAATTCCTCCGGGACACTCGTACCAAGAGACCCAGTACTTC.

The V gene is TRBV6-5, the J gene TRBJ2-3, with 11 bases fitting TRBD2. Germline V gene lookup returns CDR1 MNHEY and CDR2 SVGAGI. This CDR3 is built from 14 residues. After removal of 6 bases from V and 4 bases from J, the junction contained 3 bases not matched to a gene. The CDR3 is CASRPSGGPDTQYF. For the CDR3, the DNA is TGTGCCAGCAGACCTAGCGGGGGGCCAGATACGCAGTATTTT.

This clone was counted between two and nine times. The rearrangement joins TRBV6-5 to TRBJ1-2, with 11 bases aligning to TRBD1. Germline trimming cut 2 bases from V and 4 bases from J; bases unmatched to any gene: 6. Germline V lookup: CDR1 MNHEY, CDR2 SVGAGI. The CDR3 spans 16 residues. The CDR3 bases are TGTGCCAGCAGTTACACCCGGACAGGGGGCTCCTATGGCTACACCTTC. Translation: CASSYTRTGGSYGYTF.

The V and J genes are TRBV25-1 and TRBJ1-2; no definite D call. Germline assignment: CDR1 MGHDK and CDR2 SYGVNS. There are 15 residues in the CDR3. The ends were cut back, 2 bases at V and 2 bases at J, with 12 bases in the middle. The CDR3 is CASSERWSTNYGYTF. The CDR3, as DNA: TGTGCCAGCAGTGAAAGATGGAGCACCAACTATGGCTACACCTTC.

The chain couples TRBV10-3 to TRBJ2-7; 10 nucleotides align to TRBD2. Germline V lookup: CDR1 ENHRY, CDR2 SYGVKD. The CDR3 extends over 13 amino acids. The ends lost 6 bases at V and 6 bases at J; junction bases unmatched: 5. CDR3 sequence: CAISSGGASEQYF. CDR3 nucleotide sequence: TGTGCCATCAGCAGCGGGGGGGCTTCCGAGCAGTACTTC.

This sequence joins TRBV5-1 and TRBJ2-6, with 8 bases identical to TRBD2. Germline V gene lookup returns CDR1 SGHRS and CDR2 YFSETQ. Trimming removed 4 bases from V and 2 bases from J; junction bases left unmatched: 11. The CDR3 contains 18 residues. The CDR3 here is CASSLSGGAEAGANVLTF. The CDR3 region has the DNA TGCGCCAGCAGCCTTTCGGGGGGGGCCGAAGCTGGGGCCAACGTCCTGACTTTC.

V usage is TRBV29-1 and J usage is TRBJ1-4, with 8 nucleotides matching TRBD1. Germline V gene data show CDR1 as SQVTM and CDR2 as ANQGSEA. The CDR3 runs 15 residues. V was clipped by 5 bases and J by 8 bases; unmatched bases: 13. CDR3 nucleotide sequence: TGCAGCGTTTTTTTCGCAGGGGGCGAGAAAGAAAAACTGTTTTTT. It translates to CSVFFAGGEKEKLFF.

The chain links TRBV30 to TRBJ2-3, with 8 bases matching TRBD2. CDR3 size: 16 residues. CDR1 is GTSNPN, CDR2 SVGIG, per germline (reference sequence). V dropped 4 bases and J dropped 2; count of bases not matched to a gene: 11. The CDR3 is CAWNSAGGSSTDTQYF. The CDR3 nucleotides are TGTGCCTGGAATAGCGCGGGGGGCTCTTCCACAGATACGCAGTATTTT.

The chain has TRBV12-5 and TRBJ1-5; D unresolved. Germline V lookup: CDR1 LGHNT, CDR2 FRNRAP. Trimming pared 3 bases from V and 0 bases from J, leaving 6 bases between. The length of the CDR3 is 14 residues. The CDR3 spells CASGLLDSNQPQHF. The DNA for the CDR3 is TGTGCTAGTGGTTTATTAGATAGCAATCAGCCCCAGCATTTT. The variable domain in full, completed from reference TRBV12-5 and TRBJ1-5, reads DARVTQTPRHKVTEMGQEVTMRCQPILGHNTVFWYRQTMMQGLELLAYFRNRAPLDDSGMPKDRFSAEMPDATLATLKIQPSEPRDSAVYFCASGLLDSNQPQHFGDGTRLSIL.

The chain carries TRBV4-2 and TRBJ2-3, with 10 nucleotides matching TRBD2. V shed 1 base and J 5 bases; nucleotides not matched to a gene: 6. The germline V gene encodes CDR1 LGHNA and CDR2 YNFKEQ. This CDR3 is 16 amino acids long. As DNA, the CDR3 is TGTGCCAGCAGCCAAGCAGCGGGGGGGCTTAAAGATACGCAGTATTTT. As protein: CASSQAAGGLKDTQYF.

Written as DNA, the CDR3 is TGTGCCAGCAGCTTGGGGGGACTAGCCCGTGCAGATACGCAGTATTTT. Protein: CASSLGGLARADTQYF. The rearrangement uses TRBV11-2 and TRBJ2-3; 9 nucleotides line up with TRBD2. This CDR3 region has 16 residues. The J segment lost 4 bases and the V segment lost 3 bases, leaving 8 bases of the junction unmatched. Germline lookup yields CDR1 SGHAT and CDR2 FQNNGV. Full variable domain (outside the CDR3, taken from reference TRBV11-2 and TRBJ2-3): EAGVAQSPRYKIIEKRQSVAFWCNPISGHATLYWYQQILGQGPKLLIQFQNNGVVDDSQLPKDRFSAERLKGVDSTLKIQPAKLEDSAVYLCASSLGGLARADTQYFGPGTRLTVL.

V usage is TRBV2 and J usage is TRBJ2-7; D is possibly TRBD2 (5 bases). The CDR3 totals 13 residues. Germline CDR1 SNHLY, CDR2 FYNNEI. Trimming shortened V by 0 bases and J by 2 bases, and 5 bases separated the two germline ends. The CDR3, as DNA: TGTGCCAGCAGTGAAGCGGAGGCCTACGAGCAGTACTTC. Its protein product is CASSEAEAYEQYF.

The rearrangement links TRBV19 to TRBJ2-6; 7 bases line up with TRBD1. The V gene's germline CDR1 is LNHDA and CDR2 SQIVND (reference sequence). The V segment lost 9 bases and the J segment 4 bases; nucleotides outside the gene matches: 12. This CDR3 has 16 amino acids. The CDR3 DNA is TGTGCCAGCCATCAAACGGGACAGCGGGGGGCCAACGTCCTGACTTTC. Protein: CASHQTGQRGANVLTF. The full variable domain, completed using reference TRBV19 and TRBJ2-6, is DGGITQSPKYLFRKEGQNVTLSCEQNLNHDAMYWYRQDPGQGLRLIYYSQIVNDFQKGDIAEGYSVSREKKESFPLTVTSAQKNPTAFYLCASHQTGQRGANVLTFGAGSRLTVL.

CDR3 DNA: TGTGCCATCAGTGAAATGGGGGGGAGCACAGATACGCAGTATTTT. This codes for CAISEMGGSTDTQYF. This chain links TRBV10-3 with TRBJ2-3; 7 positions match TRBD2. Germline assignment: CDR1 ENHRY and CDR2 SYGVKD. With V trimmed by 3 bases and J by 0 bases, 3 bases remained unmatched. The CDR3 runs 15 residues.

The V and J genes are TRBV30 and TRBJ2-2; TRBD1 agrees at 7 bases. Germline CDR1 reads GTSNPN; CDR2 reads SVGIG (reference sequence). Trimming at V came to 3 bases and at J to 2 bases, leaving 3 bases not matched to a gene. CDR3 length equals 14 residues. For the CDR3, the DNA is TGTGCCTGGAGCTGGGACAGTAACACCGGGGAGCTGTTTTTT. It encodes CAWSWDSNTGELFF. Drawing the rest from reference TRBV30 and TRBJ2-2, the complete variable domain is SQTIHQWPATLVQPVGSPLSLECTVEGTSNPNLYWYRQAAGRGLQLLFYSVGIGQISSEVPQNLSASRPQDRQFILSSKKLLLSDSGFYLCAWSWDSNTGELFFGEGSRLTVL.